The source of this T cell receptor (beta chain) is a study of blood T cell repertoires in COVID-19. As for the study in general: Italy, Spain and the United States were the sources of the convalescent and acute COVID-19 samples. T cells, B-cell-depleted T cells, or PBMCs supplied cDNA or gDNA.

In the original analysis: For nucleated cells, counts were estimated from reference gene primer amplification. Clones were sequenced by immunoSEQ multiplex PCR, and TCRdb holds only the in-frame ones, with some missing. V and J calls and clone size follow that table, whereas D and trimming were derived from the DNA. The sample lists roughly 200,000 clones, 94% occurring once. Patients in Seattle were enrolled during active infection, then followed longitudinally. The CDR3 consists of 15 residues. The germline V gene has CDR1 MNHEY and CDR2 SMNVEV (reference sequence). V shed 5 bases and J shed 1 base, with 12 bases lying between them.

The sequenced material came from peripheral blood. The sequence came from a man aged 25-45 years with COVID-19, enrolled during active disease. The chain links TRBV27 to TRBJ1-5; a weak D match, TRBD1 (6 bases). This CDR3 reads CASSKTGESNQPQHF. The CDR3 bases are TGTGCCAGCAGTAAGACAGGTGAAAGCAATCAGCCCCAGCATTTT.